This entry is about one T cell receptor beta chain. The table lists this clonotype with many counts. It lacks a known antigen. Base quality data are lacking; no much larger clone is found one base away. This sample is drawn from a study of neurological immune-mediated disorders (dated by TCRdb to between 2019 and 2020). Describing the broader study: Of the approximately 34 multiple sclerosis patients, around 30 had relapsing-remitting MS and 3 had secondary progressive MS. Using UMI-based sequencing, the study compared peripheral blood TCR-beta repertoires from patients with HTLV-I-associated myelopathy (HAM/TSP), patients with multiple sclerosis, and healthy controls. Alongside PBMC samples, the set of some 97 TCR-beta libraries contained longitudinal samples, technical triplicates, and paired CD4+ and CD8+ T-cell subsets that had been sorted. Each longitudinal HAM/TSP and healthy donor was sampled at 3 time-points spaced at about 3-45 month intervals. The cohort included approximately 68 subjects: some 14 with HAM/TSP, around 34 with multiple sclerosis, and 20 healthy controls.

The CDR3 has 14 amino acids, counting the end cysteine and phenylalanine. Only the CDR3 region is kept as DNA, spanning 42 bases read in frame from base 1. For CDR1 and CDR2, the germline V gene lists LGHNA and YNFKEQ. Germline trimming amounts to 2 bases on V and 6 bases on J, with 3 as the count of junction bases outside the gene matches. Overall results and qualifications from the work: Repertoires from 18 of 34 MS patients were grouped by phylogenetic analysis into a cluster of related CDR3 sequences, suggesting a possible repertoire-level signature. TCR clonal expansion was greatest in HAM/TSP patients and smallest in MS patients, who ranked below even healthy controls. No identical CDR3 amino acid sequences were shared among expanded clones across subjects, suggesting private TCR-beta repertoires in all groups. The MS cluster was not associated with any clinical or MRI features, and the authors stated that larger cohorts are needed.

cDNA was synthesized by template-switch 5'RACE using a primer carrying a 10-nucleotide random unique molecular identifier by which each TCR transcript was tagged. Over 180 million TCR-beta sequences, covering 15-18 subjects, were produced in each sequencing run. The RNeasy kit was used for extraction of total RNA. The KAPA Real-time Library Amplification kit was used to amplify TCR-beta VDJ regions with primers targeting the TCR constant region and the 5'RACE anchor. A first PCR added sample indexes and Illumina adaptors, and a second PCR then raised library yield. After purification with Ampure beads, the TCR product of roughly 650 bp was size-selected on a 2% E-gel SizeSelection system. Library quality was checked on a Bioanalyzer, concentration was measured with Qubit, and libraries were quantified with the Kapa Library Quantification kit before pooling. An Illumina HiSeq 2500 sequenced the libraries paired-end 2 x 150 bp. To increase sequence diversity, roughly 24-30% phiX was spiked into each library pool. As for how the authors treated the data: The quality-filtered reads were processed with the UMI-based MiGEC pipeline, whose error correction step removed more than 90% of the raw TCR sequences. VDJ genes were aligned to IMGT germline references, and clonotypes were defined by unique CDR3 amino acid sequence plus V-J genes. VDJtools evaluated clonal expansion, Shannon diversity and CDR3 relatedness (CalcPairwiseDistances, ClusterSamples); CLCbio workbench built phylogenetic trees. A clone was classed as expanded if it had 8 or more unique UMIs, a cutoff based on coefficient-of-variation modelling across technical triplicates. TCRdb cleaned the public reads at Q25 with fastp, built clones with MiXCR and kept in-frame beta chains. Every CDR3 protein is listed once, alongside the most common genes and DNA of its rows. The V and J calls here are based on TCRdb, not the publication. This sample gives some 87,000 distinct CDR3 sequences in total; over 4.5% of them show up just once. Over 6.5% of the sample comes from the top ten.

The time point label, read with the paper, signifies: longitudinal time-point 2. Libraries from unsorted PBMCs were made from 2 million PBMCs kept in RNAlater at -80 degrees C until RNA extraction. Multiple sclerosis patients were enrolled in a US clinical protocol evaluating disease progression by magnetic resonance imaging. PBMCs were separated from peripheral blood using Ficoll-Hypaque density gradient centrifugation and then cryopreserved in liquid nitrogen. The sequence derives from a woman aged 60-70 years with multiple sclerosis. Here the chain combines TRBV4-2 and TRBJ2-7; 11 central bases correspond to TRBD1. Material: PBMCs. The sequence in DNA is TGTGCCAGCAGCCAACCCGGGACAGGGGGCGAGCAGTACTTC. Its translation reads: CASSQPGTGGEQYF.